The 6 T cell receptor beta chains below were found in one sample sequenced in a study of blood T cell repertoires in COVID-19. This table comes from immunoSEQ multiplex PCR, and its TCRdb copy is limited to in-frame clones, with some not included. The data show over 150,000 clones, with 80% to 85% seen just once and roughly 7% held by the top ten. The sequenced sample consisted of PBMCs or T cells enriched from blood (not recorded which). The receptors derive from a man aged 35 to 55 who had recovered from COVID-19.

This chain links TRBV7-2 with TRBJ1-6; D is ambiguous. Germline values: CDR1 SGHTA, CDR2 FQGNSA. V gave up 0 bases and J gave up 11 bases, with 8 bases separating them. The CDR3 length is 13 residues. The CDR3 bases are TGTGCCAGCAGCTTAGCGAGAAGTACACCCCTCCACTTT. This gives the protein CASSLARSTPLHF.

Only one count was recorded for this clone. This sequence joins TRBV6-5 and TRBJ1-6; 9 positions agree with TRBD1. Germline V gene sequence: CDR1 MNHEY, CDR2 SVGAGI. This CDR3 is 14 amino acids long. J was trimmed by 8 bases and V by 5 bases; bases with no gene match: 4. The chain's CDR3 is CASSRDRDDSPLHF. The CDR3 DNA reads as TGTGCCAGCAGTCGGGACAGGGATGATTCACCCCTCCACTTT.

DNA for the CDR3: TGCGCCAGCAGCCTTGAAGGGGTTGATGGCTACACCTTC. It yields the protein CASSLEGVDGYTF. The chain couples TRBV4-1 to TRBJ1-2; D possibly corresponds to TRBD1 (5 bases). There are 13 residues in the CDR3. The germline gives CDR1 MGHRA, CDR2 YSYEKL. Trimming stripped 4 bases from V and 6 bases from J, with 12 bases between.

CDR3 sequence (DNA): TGCGCCAGCAGCCTCCAAACGGACAGAGTTTATGGCTACACCTTC. It codes for CASSLQTDRVYGYTF. This chain connects TRBV5-1 to TRBJ1-2, with D perhaps matching TRBD1 (6 bases). This CDR3 has 15 residues. Germline V CDR1 and CDR2: SGHRS, YFSETQ. V shed 4 bases and J shed 5 bases, with 18 bases lying between them.

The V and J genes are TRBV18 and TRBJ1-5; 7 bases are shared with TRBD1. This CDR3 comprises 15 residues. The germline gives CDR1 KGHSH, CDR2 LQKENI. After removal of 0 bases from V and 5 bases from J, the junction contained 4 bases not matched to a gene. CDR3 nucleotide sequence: TGTGCCAGCTCACCACCGAACAGGGGTGATCAGCCCCAGCATTTT. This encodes CASSPPNRGDQPQHF.

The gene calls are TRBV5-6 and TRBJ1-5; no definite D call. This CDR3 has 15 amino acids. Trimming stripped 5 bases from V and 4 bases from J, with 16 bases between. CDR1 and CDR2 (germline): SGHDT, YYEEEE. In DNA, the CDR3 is TGTGCCAGCAGTTTTGGGTCCCCCGGGAATCAGCCCCAGCATTTT. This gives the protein CASSFGSPGNQPQHF.